This record covers a single TCR beta chain. Trimming took 1 base from V and 6 from J; bases not matched to a gene: 5. CDR1 and CDR2 from the germline V gene are LGHNA and YSLEER. The CDR3 covers 16 residues. The data belong to a study of T cell responses to AZD1222 COVID-19 vaccine. Some clones are missing from TCRdb's copy, which holds only in-frame ones; the method was immunoSEQ multiplex PCR. The data hold 150,000 or so clones, with about 91% observed a single time. This sequence originates from an adult in good health. The source was peripheral blood, collected on day 0 of AZD1222 vaccination. V gene TRBV4-3 combines with J gene TRBJ2-3; TRBD2 matches at 12 bases. The CDR3 DNA reads as TGCGCCAGCAGCCAAGGACTAGCGGGGGCGGGGGATACGCAGTATTTT. This codes for CASSQGLAGAGDTQYF.